These 11 T cell receptor beta chains came from one sample sequenced in a study of cytomegalovirus exposure and HLA in healthy donors (TCRdb year 2017). Receptor libraries were prepared by the immunoSEQ multiplex PCR assay. For the multiplex PCR, a mixture combining 60 forward primers for TCR Vbeta segments and 13 reverse primers for TCR Jbeta segments was used. TCRdb obtained this table from immuneACCESS and retained in-frame rearrangements with V and J assigned. These tables miss some clones; where compared with another copy, unresolved V genes account for less than half of the shortfall, and the remainder is unexplained. This sample gives about 130,000 clones in total; 8.5% of them show up just once. Of the sample, around 5.5% is held by the ten largest clones. Sample: PBMCs. These receptors originate from a man aged 35 to 55 in good health and CMV-seronegative.

This clone was seen a handful of times. J is TRBJ1-3 and V is TRBV5-1; the D gene is possibly TRBD1 (5 bases). V dropped 4 bases and J dropped 0 bases, with 8 bases sitting between them. The CDR3 spans 14 residues. CDR1 is SGHRS, CDR2 YFSETQ, per germline. The CDR3 loop reads CASSPQGSGNTIYF. CDR3 nucleotide sequence: TGCGCCAGCAGCCCCCAGGGCTCTGGAAACACCATATATTTT.

The rearrangement joins TRBV9 to TRBJ2-1; 13 nucleotides agree with TRBD2. The CDR3 has 16 amino acids. Losses at the gene ends were 3 bases for V and 7 bases for J; bases not matched to a gene: 7. Germline V gene data show CDR1 as SGDLS and CDR2 as YYNGEE. CDR3 residues: CASSGPGTSGVNEQFF. The CDR3 DNA reads TGTGCCAGCAGCGGACCCGGGACTAGCGGGGTAAATGAGCAGTTCTTC.

The rearrangement links TRBV27 to TRBJ2-1; 10 bases line up with TRBD1. Germline CDR1 reads MNHEY; CDR2 reads SMNVEV (reference sequence). J gave up 7 bases and V 6 bases, and 9 bases lay outside the gene matches. This CDR3 comprises 15 residues. The CDR3 sequence: CASSLEDRGYNEQFF. CDR3 bases: TGTGCCAGCAGCCTCGAGGACAGGGGGTATAATGAGCAGTTCTTC.

This clone was seen only once. V is TRBV6-6 and J is TRBJ2-1; no clear D gene. CDR3 length: 15 residues. Germline CDR1 is MNHNY and CDR2 is SVGAGI (reference sequence). Trimming pared 2 bases from V and 0 bases from J, leaving 8 bases between. In DNA form, the CDR3 reads TGTGCCAGCAGTTACAGCCTGAGCTCCTACAATGAGCAGTTCTTC. Its translation: CASSYSLSSYNEQFF.

As to this clone: The same CDR3 can be traced to other DNA sequences in this sample. In DNA, the CDR3 is TGCGCCAGCAGCTTGACCGGGGGTGATTCACCCCTCCACTTT. Translation: CASSLTGGDSPLHF. The chain links TRBV5-1 to TRBJ1-6, with D maybe TRBD1 (5 bases). The germline CDR1 and CDR2 sequences are SGHRS and YFSETQ. CDR3 size: 14 residues. The V end lost 1 base, the J end lost 8 bases, and 10 bases lay between the germline ends. Full variable domain (remainder filled in from reference TRBV5-1 and TRBJ1-6): KAGVTQTPRYLIKTRGQQVTLSCSPISGHRSVSWYQQTPGQGLQFLFEYFSETQRNKGNFPGRFSGRQFSNSRSEMNVSTLELGDSALYLCASSLTGGDSPLHFGNGTRLTVT.

The chain uses TRBV29-1 and TRBJ2-1; 13 nucleotides line up with TRBD2. Trimming cost V 8 bases and J 9 bases; bases outside gene matches: 10. Per the germline V gene, CDR1 is SQVTM and CDR2 is ANQGSEA. The CDR3 runs 14 residues. This CDR3 is CSKTSGGANSEQFF. As DNA, the CDR3 is TGCAGCAAAACTAGCGGGGGGGCTAATAGTGAGCAGTTCTTC.

J is TRBJ2-2 and V is TRBV5-1, with unresolved D. CDR1 SGHRS and CDR2 YFSETQ come from the germline V gene. V was clipped by 0 bases and J by 5 bases, with 8 bases between them. The CDR3 has 14 residues. In nucleotides, the CDR3 is TGCGCCAGCAGCTTGGTAGAGGAGACCGGGGAGCTGTTTTTT. It encodes CASSLVEETGELFF. Together with reference TRBV5-1 and TRBJ2-2, the CDR3 gives the full variable domain: KAGVTQTPRYLIKTRGQQVTLSCSPISGHRSVSWYQQTPGQGLQFLFEYFSETQRNKGNFPGRFSGRQFSNSRSEMNVSTLELGDSALYLCASSLVEETGELFFGEGSRLTVL.

The J gene is TRBJ2-3, the V gene TRBV4-2; the D is unclear. CDR3 length: 13 residues. Trimming pared 0 bases from V and 6 bases from J, leaving 7 bases between. Germline CDR1 and CDR2: LGHNA and YNFKEQ. The chain's CDR3 is CASSQDPVDTQYF. The CDR3 bases are TGTGCCAGCAGCCAAGATCCGGTGGATACGCAGTATTTT.

This clone was found a few times. This sequence joins TRBV27 and TRBJ2-1; D may be TRBD2 (6 bases). V lost 7 bases to trimming and J lost 4 bases, with 11 bases between them. The CDR3 contains 13 residues. Germline V lookup: CDR1 MNHEY, CDR2 SMNVEV (reference sequence). CDR3 coding DNA: TGTGCCAGCAAGGAGGGAATTTACAATGAGCAGTTCTTC. Amino acids: CASKEGIYNEQFF.

This clone was counted a few times. The chain recombines TRBV5-6 with TRBJ2-5, with TRBD2 as a possible D gene (7 bases). Germline values: CDR1 SGHDT, CDR2 YYEEEE. Deletions cut 6 bases from V and 4 bases from J, with 19 bases between. There are 15 residues in the CDR3. CDR3 in DNA: TGTGCCAGCACGGCACTGGGGGGGGGCACAGAGACCCAGTACTTC. Residues: CASTALGGGTETQYF.

This clone was picked up a small number of times. The CDR3 spells CASSYGGSSYNEQFF. In DNA, the CDR3 is TGTGCCAGCAGTTACGGGGGGAGCTCCTACAATGAGCAGTTCTTC. V and J are TRBV6-6 and TRBJ2-1, with D perhaps TRBD2 (6 bases). Germline CDR1 MNHNY, CDR2 SVGAGI (reference sequence). Trimming removed 2 bases from V and 0 bases from J, with 8 bases in between. The CDR3 has 15 amino acids.